This T cell receptor beta chain is drawn from a study of T-cell memory formation after mild COVID-19. A few counts support this clonotype. As yet, its antigen is unknown. Study results and limitations: Clones contracting over day 15 to 85 were CD4/CD8 balanced, with later expanders leaning CD4+. Specificity for SARS-CoV-2 was not confirmed among the second-wave clones peaking on day 37. A subset of responding clones appeared in pre-infection memory, suggesting cross-reactive memory joined. Clones which contracted sat mainly in CM and EM if CD4+, and in EMRA if CD8+.

TCRdb re-called the 5' RACE reads with MiXCR, one entry per CDR3 protein. Among just over 200,000 distinct CDR3 sequences listed, more than 8% were seen once. The sequence was obtained from a man younger than 30 who had mild COVID-19 (a few samples of this study predate the infection). Cell type and time point are not known. The source material was PBMCs or a T cell subset sorted from them (not recorded which).

CDR3 in DNA: TGTGCCAGCAGTTTAGATATCACAGATACGCAGTATTTT. This gives the protein CASSLDITDTQYF. The V and J genes are TRBV12-3 or TRBV12-4 and TRBJ2-3; D is unresolved. Trimming took 1 base from V and 2 from J, leaving 4 bases between them. The CDR3 contains 13 residues.